The 9 T cell receptor beta chains below all came from one sample that was sequenced in a study of blood T cell repertoires in COVID-19. The assay was immunoSEQ multiplex PCR, and TCRdb's table has in-frame clones only and misses some. The table lists more than 65,000 clones, about 83% of them singletons. The source material was peripheral blood. The receptors stem from an elderly woman with active or convalescent COVID-19.

The chain has TRBV19 and TRBJ2-2, with D perhaps TRBD1 (6 bases). CDR3 length: 16 residues. Germline V gene lookup returns CDR1 LNHDA and CDR2 SQIVND (reference sequence). V lost 3 bases, J lost 0 bases, and 11 bases lay in between. As DNA, the CDR3 is TGTGCCAGTAGTATTCGGACAGCCGCGAACACCGGGGAGCTGTTTTTT. Amino acids: CASSIRTAANTGELFF.

The chain links TRBV2 to TRBJ2-5; TRBD2 matches 7 bases. J was trimmed by 0 bases and V by 6 bases; bases with no gene match: 1. Germline values: CDR1 SNHLY, CDR2 FYNNEI. The CDR3 extends over 13 amino acids. The CDR3 nucleotides read TGTGCCAGCAGCGGGAGGTACCAAGAGACCCAGTACTTC. Protein product: CASSGRYQETQYF.

CDR3 DNA: TGCGCCAGCAGCGCGGACAGGGGTGATGTCGATGAGCAGTTCTTC. Its translation: CASSADRGDVDEQFF. The rearrangement joins TRBV5-1 to TRBJ2-1; 9 nucleotides match TRBD1. Germline-derived CDR1 and CDR2 are SGHRS and YFSETQ. This CDR3 comprises 15 residues. With 4 bases clipped from V and 8 bases from J, the junction kept 10 bases outside the gene matches.

This clone occurred once. The V gene is TRBV15, the J gene TRBJ1-5; D remains ambiguous. Trimming stripped 0 bases from V and 9 bases from J, with 15 bases between. CDR3 length: 15 amino acids. Germline loops: CDR1 LNHNV, CDR2 YYDKDF (reference sequence). Written as DNA, the CDR3 is TGTGCCACCAGCAGAGATTCGGGTAGTAGTATGCCCCAGCATTTT. Its translation: CATSRDSGSSMPQHF.

This clone was seen just once. This chain connects TRBV7-2 to TRBJ2-2; 9 bases match TRBD2. The length of the CDR3 is 18 residues. Trimming cost V 1 base and J 5 bases; bases outside gene matches: 11. Germline loops: CDR1 SGHTA, CDR2 FQGNSA. The CDR3 loop is CASSLVNSGRKFTGELFF. The CDR3 bases are TGTGCCAGCAGCTTAGTTAATAGCGGGAGAAAATTTACCGGGGAGCTGTTTTTT.

V and J are TRBV7-9 and TRBJ1-4; TRBD1 might be the D (6 bases). Germline loops: CDR1 SEHNR, CDR2 FQNEAQ (reference sequence). V gave up 4 bases and J gave up 7 bases, with 16 bases separating them. This CDR3 has 15 amino acids. The CDR3 DNA sequence: TGTGCCAGCAGCTCTGGGACATTGAGAGGTGAAAAACTGTTTTTT. This translates into CASSSGTLRGEKLFF.

The V gene is TRBV14, the J gene TRBJ1-1; D is perhaps TRBD1 (5 bases). This CDR3 has 15 amino acids. The germline V and J ends were trimmed by 4 bases and 7 bases, with 19 bases remaining between them. Germline V gives CDR1 SGHDN, CDR2 FVKESK. Here the CDR3 reads CASSPPGRGRHEAFF. Here the CDR3 DNA reads TGTGCCAGCAGCCCCCCCGGGCGGGGCCGGCATGAAGCTTTCTTT.

This sequence joins TRBV4-3 and TRBJ1-1, with 8 bases fitting TRBD1. Trimming took 0 bases from V and 1 from J; bases not matched to a gene: 10. The CDR3 totals 18 residues. CDR1 is LGHNA and CDR2 is YSLEER in the germline V gene. CDR3 DNA sequence: TGCGCCAGCAGCCAAGATTCAGGGGGCGGCCTACGGAACACTGAAGCTTTCTTT. It translates to CASSQDSGGGLRNTEAFF.

This clone appeared a single time. V usage is TRBV10-1 and J usage is TRBJ2-1; D may be TRBD2 (6 bases). Trimming took off 0 bases at V and 2 bases at J, with 17 bases between the two ends. CDR3 length: 18 residues. Germline V CDR1 and CDR2: WNHNN, SYGVQD (reference sequence). Here the CDR3 DNA reads TGCGCCAGCAGTGAGTCGAGAGGCAAAGCGGGCACCTACAATGAGCAGTTCTTC. Translating gives CASSESRGKAGTYNEQFF.